This record concerns one T cell receptor (beta chain) sequence. Its recognized antigen is unknown. Base qualities are not at hand, and no much larger clone is one base apart. The library was generated by 5' RACE. Sequencing took place on an Illumina HiSeq 2500. A second PCR of roughly 6 to 11 cycles was performed with a sample-barcoded 5' primer and a J-beta primer mix. A template-switch 5' adaptor carrying 12 random nucleotides introduced a unique molecular identifier onto each TCR beta cDNA molecule. Each sample yielded at least 3 million CDR3-containing paired-end reads. First-strand cDNA synthesis was performed from all RNA using the Mint cDNA synthesis kit, with priming by a TRBC-specific oligonucleotide. Following uracil-DNA glycosylase treatment, a first 18-cycle PCR with universal primers M1SS and BC2_uni_R was performed on all cDNA. The authors' analysis ran thus. For normalization, 1 million high-quality reads were randomly selected from each sample, with every read carrying a distinct molecular identifier. Reads with shared molecular identifiers were discarded instead of being binned into consensus sequences. CDR3 identification, clonotype clustering and error correction used MiTCR with a Q25 quality threshold and the strictest error-elimination algorithm. A nonparametric unseen species model with Euler transformation was used to estimate lower-bound total TCR beta diversity. TCRdb reworked the public reads: Q25 trimming with fastp, MiXCR clone assembly, productive beta chains retained. Each record represents a unique CDR3 protein, reported with the most common genes and DNA among its rows. TCRdb, not the authors, supplied the V and J calls. The sample yields more than 700,000 distinct CDR3 sequences; about 55% were counted once. The ten largest clones take up around 40% of the sample.

Donors were 39 systemically healthy Caucasian individuals from Russia aged roughly 6 to 90 years. Each donor gave around 9 milliliters of peripheral blood, collected into EDTA-treated Vacutainer tubes. Ficoll-Paque density-gradient centrifugation was used to isolate PBMCs, with at least 7 million per sample. Trizol reagent was used to extract total RNA from PBMCs, with at least 5.5 micrograms per sample. Naive CD45RAhigh/CD27high T cell percentages were measured by flow cytometry on a PBMC aliquot from every donor. Reading from cysteine to phenylalanine, the CDR3 counts 14 amino acids. The retained sequence is limited to the CDR3, 42 bases, with the frame set at the first base. CDR1 SQVTM and CDR2 ANQGSEA were looked up in the germline V gene. V is pared back by 0 bases and J by 4 bases, with 12 bases lying between the germline termini. The data derive from a study of blood T cells in healthy people across ages (dated by TCRdb to the mid-2010s). Looking at the study overall: In model experiments, template switching captured roughly one uniquely barcoded TCR beta cDNA molecule for every two T cells. Donors of different ages were randomly distributed across sequencing lanes to avoid experimental bias. The study measured age-related changes in TCR beta repertoire diversity using deep sequencing normalized with unique cDNA molecular identifiers. Using the same blood draw, the study looked at two additional independent replicas of 1 million unique cDNA reads for two donors, one aged 18 to 30 and the other aged 80 or older. The donors were split into four age groups: young (average about 16 years), middle-aged (roughly 39), aged (roughly 65) and long-lived (approximately 80).

Points the paper makes about the study in general: Because profiling used bulk unsorted PBMCs, naive and antigen-experienced compartments could not be compared conclusively. As age increased, observed TCR beta diversity per million T cells dropped in a roughly linear way, and a significant reduction was already evident by age 40. Donor CMV infection status was unknown, potentially confounding age-related changes in expanded clonotypes. The percentage of naive T cells measured by flow cytometry correlated strongly with observed TCR beta diversity. Estimates of total diversity based on one million sequenced T cells were regarded as lower bounds and as underestimates. Compared with the aged group, the long-lived group had more naive CD4+ T cells, fewer expanded clones and increased TCR diversity, a pattern suggesting age selection.

This receptor was obtained from an elderly man in good health. The chain employs TRBV29-1 and TRBJ1-1, with a weak D call of TRBD1 (5 bases match). The sequencing sample was made of blood. The CDR3: CSVEDRFGGTEAFF. The DNA reads as follows: TGCAGCGTTGAAGACCGGTTTGGGGGCACTGAAGCTTTCTTT. Supplemented by the reference TRBV29-1 and TRBJ1-1 proteins around the CDR3, the complete variable domain is SAVISQKPSRDICQRGTSLTIQCQVDSQVTMMFWYRQQPGQSLTLIATANQGSEATYESGFVIDKFPISRPNLTFSTLTVSNMSPEDSSIYLCSVEDRFGGTEAFFGQGTRLTVV.